This T cell receptor beta chain was documented in a study of blood T cell repertoires in COVID-19. Study-wide context: Sample material is recorded as cDNA or gDNA derived from T cells, B-cell-depleted T cells, or PBMCs.

Profiling relied on immunoSEQ multiplex PCR, and the TCRdb table lists in-frame clones only, not all of them. This table has some 200,000 clones, 65% to 90% appearing once. The V gene's germline CDR1 is SGHAT and CDR2 FQNNGV. The length of the CDR3 is 15 residues. With 5 bases clipped from V and 4 bases from J, the junction kept 6 bases outside the gene matches. The sample comprised peripheral blood. The receptor comes from a man older than 75 with acute or convalescent COVID-19. The chain uses TRBV11-2 and TRBJ2-1; 9 nucleotides align to TRBD2. The CDR3 DNA sequence: TGTGCCAGCAGCCCGCGGGAGGGGGGTTACAATGAGCAGTTCTTC. It codes for CASSPREGGYNEQFF.